Sequencing of this T cell receptor beta chain was carried out in a study of shared clonotypes between healthy human individuals. V shed 1 base and J 8 bases; nucleotides not matched to a gene: 9. Germline V lookup: CDR1 SGHTA, CDR2 FQGNSA. This CDR3 region has 15 residues. Among the unsorted PBMC samples, replicate PCRs used about 300 ng DNA, 30,000 to 35,000 T cell genomes. The method was immunoSEQ multiplex PCR; TCRdb's version includes in-frame clones alone and lacks a portion of them. Counted here are around 95,000 clones, approximately 51% occurring once; the ten biggest clones make up about 15%. General observations from the study: It was the few donors that limited the genetic and exposure-history diversity represented.

Only a few counts were recorded for this clone. What it binds is unknown. This TCR came from a woman between 40 and 50 years old in good health. Some clones in this sample may be carry-over from other donors' samples. This rearrangement joins TRBV7-2 to TRBJ2-3; 7 bases match TRBD2. Input material: PBMCs. The CDR3 spells CASSLGSSGTATQYF. The CDR3 nucleotides are TGTGCCAGCAGCTTAGGGTCTAGCGGAACCGCTACGCAGTATTTT. Together with reference TRBV7-2 and TRBJ2-3, the CDR3 gives the full variable domain: GAGVSQSPSNKVTEKGKDVELRCDPISGHTALYWYRQSLGQGLEFLIYFQGNSAPDKSGLPSDRFSAERTGGSVSTLTIQRTQQEDSAVYLCASSLGSSGTATQYFGPGTRLTVL.